Presented here are 18 T cell receptor beta chains from one specimen sequenced in a study of shared clonotypes between healthy human individuals. Libraries were prepared by immunoSEQ multiplex PCR; TCRdb keeps only in-frame clonotypes and omits some of them. The table shows roughly 890,000 clones, with more than 85% occurring only once. Selected positively for CCR7 and CD45RO-negative, naive CD8 cells excluded terminally differentiated effector memory CD45RA+ cells. Sequencing used naive CD8+ T cells sorted from blood. These receptors were obtained from a man aged 25-45 years in good health.

This rearrangement joins TRBV10-1 to TRBJ2-7; D remains ambiguous. This CDR3 spans 13 amino acids. Trimming shortened V by 4 bases and J by 2 bases, and 9 bases separated the two germline ends. Germline values: CDR1 WNHNN, CDR2 SYGVQD (reference sequence). Here the CDR3 reads CASSGERPYEQYF. As DNA, the CDR3 is TGCGCCAGCAGTGGGGAAAGACCCTACGAGCAGTACTTC.

This sequence joins TRBV2 and TRBJ2-7, with TRBD2 matching 9 bases. Germline V gene sequence: CDR1 SNHLY, CDR2 FYNNEI. The CDR3 covers 14 residues. J lost 1 base, V lost 10 bases, and 8 bases had no gene match. CDR3 nucleotide sequence: TGTGCCACCTTAGCGGGAGAGGGATCCTACGAGCAGTACTTC. Translation gives CATLAGEGSYEQYF.

V and J are TRBV6-6 and TRBJ2-7, with 7 bases that match TRBD1. Germline CDR1 reads MNHNY; CDR2 reads SVGAGI (reference sequence). With 6 bases clipped from V and 2 bases from J, the junction kept 10 bases outside the gene matches. The CDR3 is 15 residues long. The CDR3 region is CASRLGQLEPYEQYF. In nucleotides, the CDR3 is TGTGCCAGCAGGTTGGGACAGCTAGAACCCTACGAGCAGTACTTC.

This rearrangement joins TRBV27 to TRBJ2-7; 8 bases line up with TRBD1. J was trimmed by 3 bases and V by 4 bases; bases with no gene match: 8. This CDR3 region has 15 residues. Germline loops: CDR1 MNHEY, CDR2 SMNVEV (reference sequence). The CDR3 nucleotides read TGTGCCAGCAGTTACCAGGGGGCGGAGTACTACGAGCAGTACTTC. Translated: CASSYQGAEYYEQYF.

V usage is TRBV27 and J usage is TRBJ1-2, with 10 bases that match TRBD1. The CDR3 has 15 amino acids. The junction had 11 bases not matched to a gene; V was cut back by 5 bases and J by 8 bases. CDR1 and CDR2 (germline): MNHEY, SMNVEV (reference sequence). CDR3 amino acids: CASSPTPTGGLGYTF. The CDR3 DNA reads TGTGCCAGCAGTCCTACCCCGACAGGGGGCCTCGGCTACACCTTC.

The chain has TRBV27 and TRBJ2-6; weak D call: TRBD1 (6 bases). V was clipped by 6 bases and J by 4 bases, with 16 bases between them. CDR1 MNHEY and CDR2 SMNVEV come from the germline V gene (reference sequence). This CDR3 contains 16 residues. The CDR3 coding sequence is TGTGCCAGCAGATTACAAGGGGGTAGAGGGGCCAACGTCCTGACTTTC. This codes for CASRLQGGRGANVLTF.

The chain links TRBV12-5 to TRBJ2-1; TRBD2 matches at 11 bases. Germline-derived CDR1 and CDR2 are LGHNT and FRNRAP. Trimming cost V 4 bases and J 7 bases; bases outside gene matches: 9. The CDR3 covers 16 residues. CDR3 DNA sequence: TGTGCTAGTGGTTACGAGACTAGCGGGGCTCTTAATGAGCAGTTCTTC. Translating it yields CASGYETSGALNEQFF.

The rearrangement joins TRBV28 to TRBJ1-2, with D unclear. The V and J ends lost 6 bases and 4 bases respectively, with 21 bases between them. CDR3 size: 16 residues. The germline CDR1 and CDR2 sequences are MDHEN and SYDVKM. The CDR3 sequence is CASRSLNGGIFYGYTF. For the CDR3, the DNA is TGTGCCAGCAGATCCCTCAATGGTGGCATTTTCTATGGCTACACCTTC.

The V call is TRBV4-1, the J call TRBJ2-7; D uncertain. V lost 4 bases, J lost 7 bases, and 14 bases lay in between. The germline gives CDR1 MGHRA, CDR2 YSYEKL. The CDR3 spans 13 residues. CDR3 in DNA: TGCGCCAGCAGCCGCCGGACCTTCGATGAGCAGTACTTC. Translation gives CASSRRTFDEQYF.

V is TRBV13 and J is TRBJ2-5; no clear D. The V and J ends lost 1 base and 3 bases respectively, with 9 bases between them. This CDR3 is built from 14 residues. Germline assignment: CDR1 PRHDT and CDR2 FYEKMQ (reference sequence). CDR3 nucleotides: TGTGCCAGCAGCTTAGTAGGCCGGAAAGAGACCCAGTACTTC. This sequence encodes CASSLVGRKETQYF.

J is TRBJ2-1 and V is TRBV10-2; TRBD2 agrees at 12 bases. There are 17 residues in the CDR3. V shed 6 bases, J shed 8 bases, and the junction held 14 bases outside the gene matches. From germline, CDR1 is WSHSY and CDR2 SAAADI. The CDR3 sequence: CASSGTVLAGGRDEQFF. CDR3 bases: TGCGCCAGCAGCGGAACCGTTCTAGCGGGAGGGAGGGATGAGCAGTTCTTC.

This chain connects TRBV20-1 to TRBJ2-1, with D uncertain. CDR3 length equals 10 residues. Germline CDR1 and CDR2: DFQATT and SNEGSKA (reference sequence). V was shortened by 6 bases and J by 8 bases, with 8 bases between the two germline ends. CDR3 sequence (DNA): TGCAGTGCAGGGTTTGATGAGCAGTTCTTC. This sequence encodes CSAGFDEQFF.

The chain combines TRBV11-2 with TRBJ2-7, with D perhaps assigned TRBD1 or TRBD2 (5 bases each). Germline loops: CDR1 SGHAT, CDR2 FQNNGV. This CDR3 is built from 14 residues. The V end lost 4 bases, the J end lost 2 bases, and 12 bases lay between the germline ends. The CDR3 nucleotides read TGTGCCAGCAGCTCGGAGCCGGGACCCTACGAGCAGTACTTC. Translation: CASSSEPGPYEQYF.

In its sample, this clone was seen once. V is TRBV2 and J is TRBJ2-5, with D possibly being TRBD1 (6 bases). The CDR3 runs to 16 residues. Germline assignment: CDR1 SNHLY and CDR2 FYNNEI. Trimming pared 3 bases from V and 2 bases from J, leaving 16 bases between. The CDR3 loop reads CASSEAGQRGQETQYF. The CDR3 DNA sequence: TGTGCCAGCAGTGAGGCTGGACAGAGGGGGCAAGAGACCCAGTACTTC.

This chain joins TRBV7-9 and TRBJ2-7, with 9 bases identical to TRBD1. V trimming: 6 bases; J trimming: 1 base; junction bases outside the gene matches: 7. Looked up from germline, CDR1 is SEHNR and CDR2 is FQNEAQ (reference sequence). This CDR3 has 15 residues. The CDR3 spells CASRPTGGTSYEQYF. The CDR3 coding sequence is TGTGCCAGCAGGCCAACAGGGGGCACGTCCTACGAGCAGTACTTC. Complete variable domain (other parts from reference TRBV7-9 and TRBJ2-7): DTGVSQNPRHKITKRGQNVTFRCDPISEHNRLYWYRQTLGQGPEFLTYFQNEAQLEKSRLLSDRFSAERPKGSFSTLEIQRTEQGDSAMYLCASRPTGGTSYEQYFGPGTRLTVT.

The chain links TRBV14 to TRBJ2-7; weak D call: TRBD2 (5 bases). The CDR3 is 14 residues long. With 2 bases removed from V and 2 bases from J, the gap between germline ends came to 10 bases. Per germline, CDR1 SGHDN and CDR2 FVKESK. The CDR3 DNA is TGTGCCAGCAGCCAATGGTGGGGAGCCTACGAGCAGTACTTC. This gives the protein CASSQWWGAYEQYF.

The J gene is TRBJ2-7, the V gene TRBV7-9, with TRBD2 identical over 7 bases. The germline CDR1 and CDR2 sequences are SEHNR and FQNEAQ (reference sequence). CDR3 length: 15 residues. J was trimmed by 2 bases and V by 1 base; bases with no gene match: 5. CDR3 coding DNA: TGTGCCAGCAGCTTAGGGGCTAGCGGCACCTACGAGCAGTACTTC. This sequence encodes CASSLGASGTYEQYF.

The chain employs TRBV19 and TRBJ2-7, with D possibly matching TRBD1 (6 bases). The CDR3 is made up of 16 amino acids. Per the germline V gene, CDR1 is LNHDA and CDR2 is SQIVND (reference sequence). Trimming took 5 bases from V and 2 from J, leaving 19 bases between them. The CDR3 here is CASSLLPGTRPYEQYF. The CDR3 nucleotides read TGTGCCAGTAGTCTTCTCCCAGGGACACGGCCCTACGAGCAGTACTTC.